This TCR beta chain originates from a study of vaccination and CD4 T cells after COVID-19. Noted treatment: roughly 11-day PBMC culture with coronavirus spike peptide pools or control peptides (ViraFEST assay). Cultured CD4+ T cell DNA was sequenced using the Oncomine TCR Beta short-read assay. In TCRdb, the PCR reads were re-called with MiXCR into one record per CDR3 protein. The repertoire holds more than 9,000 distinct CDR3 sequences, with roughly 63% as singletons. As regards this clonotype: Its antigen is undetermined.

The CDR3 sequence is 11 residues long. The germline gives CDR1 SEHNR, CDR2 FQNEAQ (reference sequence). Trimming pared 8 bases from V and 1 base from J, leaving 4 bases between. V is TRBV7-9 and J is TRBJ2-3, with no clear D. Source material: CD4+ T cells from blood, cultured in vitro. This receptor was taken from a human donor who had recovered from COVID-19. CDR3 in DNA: TGTGCCAGCGGGGGCACAGATACGCAGTATTTT. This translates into CASGGTDTQYF.